This T cell receptor (beta chain) was profiled in a study of early T cells in non-severe SARS-CoV-2 infection. Overall study context: Alpha and beta chains were unpaired, from unsorted whole-blood bulk RNA. Study conclusions and caveats: The matching step, a VDJdb search, favored anti-spike CD8 responses and missed private and CD4 specificities.

The TCR library protocol was used to attach unique molecular identifiers. These identifiers were attached to individual cDNA molecules. TCRdb fed the 5' RACE reads into MiXCR, producing one record per CDR3 protein. The profile shows roughly 51,000 distinct CDR3 sequences, under 14% of them singletons. This clonotype has ten or more counts. Antigen specificity is unknown. The clonotype comes from an adult who was a healthcare worker with PCR-confirmed SARS-CoV-2 infection or an uninfected control (not recorded which). The specimen was whole blood.

CDR3 nucleotides: TGTGCCAGCAGTCAGTGGGGGGAGGAGACCCAGTACTTC. Protein sequence: CASSQWGEETQYF. The chain recombines TRBV6-6 with TRBJ2-5; possible D gene TRBD2, 6 bases. CDR1 and CDR2 (germline): MNHNY, SVGAGI (reference sequence). The V and J ends lost 5 bases and 5 bases respectively, with 12 bases between them. CDR3 length equals 13 residues.